This T cell receptor beta chain stems from a study of blood T cell repertoires in COVID-19. On the study more broadly: Whether acute or convalescent, the COVID-19 samples came from the United States, Italy and Spain.

This CDR3 has 11 amino acids. The V gene lost 10 bases and the J gene lost 3 bases, with 9 bases spanning the gap. Germline V gene data show CDR1 as ENHRY and CDR2 as SYGVKD. Original analysis: Reference gene primer amplification in the assay estimated nucleated cell counts. Sequencing was performed with immunoSEQ multiplex PCR; in TCRdb, only in-frame clones are kept and a portion is missing. For V, J and clone size, that table is used; D and trimming come from the DNA. In the table there are over 200,000 clones, 70% to 85% of which are singletons. Those enrolled, adults aged roughly 18 to 100 years, came from roughly 22 US areas.

This receptor was taken from a man aged 55 to 70 who had recovered from COVID-19. The chain combines TRBV10-3 with TRBJ1-2, with D possibly being TRBD1 (5 bases). Sequencing was carried out using PBMCs or T cells enriched from blood (not recorded which). The CDR3 is CATRGDYGYTF. The CDR3 nucleotides read TGTGCCACTCGGGGGGACTATGGCTACACCTTC.